The T cell receptor (beta chain) under discussion was sequenced for a study of STAT5B mutations in CD4+ large granular lymphocyte leukemia. Repertoires were generated with immunoSEQ multiplex PCR, while TCRdb's copy carries only in-frame clones and drops some. The repertoire holds over 35,000 clones, roughly four fifths seen once, with 3.6% in the top ten. This CDR3 is 14 amino acids long. V was clipped by 4 bases and J by 0 bases, with 10 bases between them. The germline V gene has CDR1 SGHAT and CDR2 FQDESV (reference sequence). The sample consisted of CD4+ T cells from blood buffy coats. This clonotype was obtained from a human donor in good health. The V gene is TRBV11-1, the J gene TRBJ2-7; D gene unclear. CDR3 bases: TGTGCCAGCAGCTACGGCGGAACCTCCTACGAGCAGTACTTC. Translated, it gives CASSYGGTSYEQYF.